The source of this TCR beta chain is a study of spatial heterogeneity in lung cancer. General study points: Alpha chains reached an estimated coverage of roughly 7% of tumor T cells, and beta chains approximately 13%. In tumors, expanded intratumoral alpha and beta TCR counts tracked mutation counts. Expanded TCR counts, ubiquitous and regional, correlated respectively with ubiquitous and regional nonsynonymous mutation counts.

TCRdb processed the 5' RACE reads anew with MiXCR; each CDR3 protein has one entry. The table lists about 24,000 distinct CDR3 sequences, roughly 8.6% of them singletons. This clonotype was counted a few times. Its specificity is unknown. This sample's time point: sample taken at primary tumor resection. Donors were around 70 untreated early-stage non-small cell lung cancer patients. No cell sorting; template was whole RNA from tumor, lung tissue or PBMC. V trimming: 0 bases; J trimming: 4 bases; junction bases outside the gene matches: 4. This CDR3 is 15 amino acids long. Germline assignment: CDR1 SGHRS and CDR2 YFSETQ.

The genes are TRBV5-1 and TRBJ2-1, with 7 bases lining up with TRBD2. The TCR comes from a male donor with early-stage non-small cell lung cancer. The sample was lung tumor tissue, taken at surgery. This CDR3 reads CASSLEASGYNEQFF. CDR3 coding DNA: TGCGCCAGCAGCTTGGAGGCTAGCGGTTACAATGAGCAGTTCTTC.